The 19 T cell receptor beta chains presented below share a single source sample, sequenced in a study of blood T cell repertoires in COVID-19. The assay was immunoSEQ multiplex PCR, and TCRdb's table has in-frame clones only and misses some. The sample has 450,000 to 500,000 clones; approximately 83% are singletons. The sample consisted of peripheral blood. These TCRs come from a human donor in a cohort sampled during active COVID-19.

The chain is built from TRBV7-3 and TRBJ2-2; D is possibly TRBD2 (6 bases). The germline V gene has CDR1 SGHTA and CDR2 FQGTGA. V was clipped by 5 bases and J by 5 bases, with 15 bases between them. The CDR3 runs to 15 residues. The CDR3, as DNA: TGTGCCAGCAGCCCCCGACTAGTGAATACCGGGGAGCTGTTTTTT. Protein: CASSPRLVNTGELFF. Using reference TRBV7-3 and TRBJ2-2 for the parts outside the CDR3, the full variable domain is GAGVSQTPSNKVTEKGKYVELRCDPISGHTALYWYRQSLGQGPEFLIYFQGTGAADDSGLPNDRFFAVRPEGSVSTLKIQRTERGDSAVYLCASSPRLVNTGELFFGEGSRLTVL.

The chain uses TRBV12-5 and TRBJ2-1, with TRBD2 matching over 11 bases. V was pared by 5 bases and J by 10 bases, with 7 bases of the junction left unmatched. This CDR3 has 14 amino acids. CDR1 is LGHNT, CDR2 FRNRAP, per germline. In nucleotides, the CDR3 is TGTGCTAGTGGTCTGACTAGCGGGACTTCCGAGCAGTTCTTC. This encodes CASGLTSGTSEQFF.

The chain couples TRBV30 to TRBJ1-1; TRBD1 matches 12 bases. With 1 base clipped from V and 4 bases from J, the junction kept 10 bases outside the gene matches. Germline CDR1 and CDR2: GTSNPN and SVGIG (reference sequence). This CDR3 comprises 17 residues. The chain's CDR3 is CAWSGDRGPSRGTEAFF. DNA for the CDR3: TGTGCCTGGAGTGGGGACAGGGGGCCGTCCCGTGGCACTGAAGCTTTCTTT.

The chain employs TRBV2 and TRBJ1-2; TRBD1 matches at 9 bases. CDR3 length equals 13 residues. After removal of 4 bases from V and 7 bases from J, the junction contained 4 bases not matched to a gene. The germline CDR1 and CDR2 sequences are SNHLY and FYNNEI. CDR3 bases: TGTGCCAGCAGTGGAAGGGACAGGGCTGGCTACACCTTC. Residues: CASSGRDRAGYTF.

For this clone: The germline gene is not matched at one end of the junction; a read error may be the cause. The rearrangement joins TRBV5-6 to TRBJ1-2; TRBD1 matches at 11 bases. The CDR3 length is 15 residues. Germline loops: CDR1 SGHDT, CDR2 YYEEEE. In DNA, the CDR3 is TGTACCAGCAGCTTCCCGGGACAGGGGGTTAAGGGCTACACCTTC. It codes for CTSSFPGQGVKGYTF.

This chain connects TRBV6-1 to TRBJ1-2; the D gene is possibly TRBD1 (5 bases). Per the germline V gene, CDR1 is MNHNS and CDR2 is SASEGT. V gave up 3 bases and J gave up 3 bases, with 14 bases separating them. CDR3 length: 15 residues. This chain's CDR3 is CASSETPSRDYGYTF. The CDR3, as DNA: TGTGCCAGCAGTGAGACACCCTCCAGGGACTATGGCTACACCTTC.

The rearrangement joins TRBV19 to TRBJ2-1, with TRBD2 identical over 11 bases. Unmatched junction bases numbered 11, after V lost 6 bases and J lost 7 bases. Per the germline V gene, CDR1 is LNHDA and CDR2 is SQIVND (reference sequence). This CDR3 comprises 16 residues. In nucleotides, the CDR3 is TGTGCCAGTAGCAATAGCGGGAGGGCCCCCCTTAATGAGCAGTTCTTC. As protein: CASSNSGRAPLNEQFF.

The rearrangement uses TRBV19 and TRBJ2-7; TRBD2 agrees at 11 bases. The CDR3 extends over 15 amino acids. Per germline, CDR1 LNHDA and CDR2 SQIVND (reference sequence). With 5 bases clipped from V and 0 bases from J, the junction kept 3 bases outside the gene matches. The CDR3 sequence: CASSAGLAGSYEQYF. The CDR3 DNA reads TGTGCCAGTAGTGCTGGACTAGCGGGCTCCTACGAGCAGTACTTC.

The chain has TRBV7-3 and TRBJ2-1, with no clear D. The CDR3 length is 13 residues. The germline V and J ends were trimmed by 4 bases and 4 bases, with 8 bases remaining between them. Germline CDR1 is SGHTA and CDR2 is FQGTGA. The CDR3 DNA sequence: TGTGCCAGCAGCTCGCGAGCATACAATGAGCAGTTCTTC. Translation gives CASSSRAYNEQFF.

The chain is built from TRBV5-1 and TRBJ2-2, with 7 bases identical to TRBD1. The germline gives CDR1 SGHRS, CDR2 YFSETQ. V shed 8 bases, J shed 2 bases, and the junction held 6 bases outside the gene matches. This CDR3 comprises 14 residues. CDR3 nucleotide sequence: TGCGCCAGTATGGGACAGATCAACACCGGGGAGCTGTTTTTT. This codes for CASMGQINTGELFF.

This clone has just a few counts. The chain carries TRBV6-6 and TRBJ2-3; no clear D. V was clipped by 0 bases and J by 2 bases, with 9 bases between them. The CDR3 totals 15 residues. The germline V gene encodes CDR1 MNHNY and CDR2 SVGAGI (reference sequence). The DNA of the CDR3 is TGTGCCAGCAGTTACTCGGGCAGAATCACAGATACGCAGTATTTT. As protein: CASSYSGRITDTQYF.

This clone was recorded only once. The chain carries TRBV5-6 and TRBJ2-5; a possible D gene is TRBD2 (5 bases). From germline, CDR1 is SGHDT and CDR2 YYEEEE. Trimming removed 1 base at V and 5 bases at J, with 15 bases between. The CDR3 is 15 residues long. Written as DNA, the CDR3 is TGTGCCAGCAGCTTGAGGAGCGGCTATGGCGAGACCCAGTACTTC. This codes for CASSLRSGYGETQYF.

The rearrangement uses TRBV7-9 and TRBJ2-2; TRBD1 matches at 11 bases. Germline V lookup: CDR1 SEHNR, CDR2 FQNEAQ (reference sequence). The CDR3 extends over 17 amino acids. The V gene end was trimmed by 5 bases and the J gene end by 4 bases; junction bases not matched to a gene: 9. The CDR3 region has the DNA TGTGCCAGCAGCGAAGGGACCGGGACAGGGGGCACCGGGGAGCTGTTTTTT. As protein: CASSEGTGTGGTGELFF. The complete variable domain, with remaining parts taken from reference TRBV7-9 and TRBJ2-2, reads DTGVSQNPRHKITKRGQNVTFRCDPISEHNRLYWYRQTLGQGPEFLTYFQNEAQLEKSRLLSDRFSAERPKGSFSTLEIQRTEQGDSAMYLCASSEGTGTGGTGELFFGEGSRLTVL.

The table lists this clone with a few counts. J is TRBJ1-1 and V is TRBV9, with TRBD1 identical over 11 bases. Germline V lookup: CDR1 SGDLS, CDR2 YYNGEE. CDR3 length equals 15 residues. V was clipped by 3 bases and J by 9 bases; unmatched bases: 10. The CDR3, as DNA: TGTGCCAGCAGCGGGGGTAGGACAGGGGGCTGGAAAGCTTTCTTT. It yields the protein CASSGGRTGGWKAFF.

This clone was seen a few times. Other nucleotide sequences in the sample specify the same CDR3. The chain carries TRBV18 and TRBJ1-5, with D maybe TRBD1 (6 bases). The CDR3 contains 13 residues. V shed 3 bases and J shed 4 bases, with 7 bases lying between them. Germline CDR1 reads KGHSH; CDR2 reads LQKENI. The CDR3 spells CASSPGHNQPQHF. The CDR3 DNA follows: TGTGCCAGCTCACCGGGACATAATCAGCCCCAGCATTTT.

The chain employs TRBV2 and TRBJ1-2; 8 nucleotides line up with TRBD1. V trimming: 7 bases; J trimming: 0 bases; junction bases outside the gene matches: 4. The germline V gene encodes CDR1 SNHLY and CDR2 FYNNEI. The CDR3 length is 14 residues. This CDR3 is CASTRDRTNYGYTF. CDR3 sequence (DNA): TGTGCCAGCACCCGGGACAGGACTAACTATGGCTACACCTTC.

J is TRBJ1-5 and V is TRBV2; a weak D match, TRBD1 (6 bases). The germline gives CDR1 SNHLY, CDR2 FYNNEI. The CDR3 spans 14 residues. The V and J ends lost 4 bases and 9 bases respectively, with 16 bases between them. Here the CDR3 reads CASSAGHPLGPQHF. The CDR3 DNA follows: TGTGCCAGCAGTGCGGGACACCCATTGGGGCCCCAGCATTTT. The variable domain in full, completed from reference TRBV2 and TRBJ1-5, reads EPEVTQTPSHQVTQMGQEVILRCVPISNHLYFYWYRQILGQKVEFLVSFYNNEISEKSEIFDDQFSVERPDGSNFTLKIRSTKLEDSAMYFCASSAGHPLGPQHFGDGTRLSIL.

The rearrangement joins TRBV2 to TRBJ1-1; 7 positions agree with TRBD1. Germline loops: CDR1 SNHLY, CDR2 FYNNEI. After removal of 11 bases from V and 4 bases from J, the junction contained 7 bases not matched to a gene. This CDR3 comprises 12 residues. CDR3 sequence: CASRPGGTEAFF. CDR3 nucleotide sequence: TGTGCCTCCCGGCCAGGGGGCACTGAAGCTTTCTTT.

The chain links TRBV5-4 to TRBJ2-5; 7 bases are shared with TRBD2. The germline V gene encodes CDR1 SGHNT and CDR2 YYREEE (reference sequence). V was clipped by 4 bases and J by 2 bases; unmatched bases: 8. The CDR3 is 15 amino acids. The CDR3 is CASSPAGGGQETQYF. The CDR3 bases are TGTGCCAGCAGCCCGGCTGGCGGGGGACAAGAGACCCAGTACTTC.